This entry features one TCR beta chain sequence. Its antigen is still unknown. This entry belongs to a study of CD8 T cells in ankylosing spondylitis. Study-level results: Matched synovial fluid from ankylosing spondylitis patients was reported to be enriched for disease-linked clones. CD8+ by phenotype, disease-linked clones were relatively rare in peripheral blood.

One entry per CDR3 protein results from TCRdb running MiXCR on the 5' RACE reads. The sample includes about 250,000 distinct CDR3 sequences, roughly a third of them seen just once. Material: blood, either unsorted or a sorted T cell fraction (not recorded which). This TCR was recovered from a male donor with ankylosing spondylitis or in good health (not recorded which).

DNA for the CDR3: TGTGCCAGCAGTGTAGAGAGTCGGCGGTATTTT. Its protein is CASSVESRRYF. V and J are TRBV12-3 or TRBV12-4 and TRBJ2-3, with unresolved D. V lost 5 bases, J lost 14 bases, and 14 bases lay in between. CDR3 size: 11 residues.